The source of this T cell receptor beta chain is a study of identical twins. Trimming removed 2 bases at V and 4 bases at J, with 13 bases between. The CDR3 is 16 residues long. Germline loops: CDR1 KGHDR, CDR2 SFDVKD. TCRdb ran MiXCR on the 5' RACE reads and lists one entry per CDR3 protein. The sample holds approximately 550,000 distinct CDR3 sequences, about 20% seen once. This clonotype was seen a handful of times. These records were also assigned to another study, of yellow fever vaccine responses in identical twins.

The sequenced sample was CD4+ T cells sorted from blood. This receptor was obtained from a woman between 18 and 30 years old in good health. The chain carries TRBV24-1 and TRBJ2-2; D may match TRBD1 or TRBD2 (5 bases each). The CDR3 spells CATSDSGRRVTGELFF. For the CDR3, the DNA is TGTGCCACCAGTGATTCGGGACGGCGAGTCACCGGGGAGCTGTTTTTT.